The 17 T cell receptor beta chains given below trace back to one sample, sequenced in a study of response to subunit inactivated influenza vaccine. One entry per CDR3 protein, called by TCRdb with MiXCR from the RT-PCR reads. The profile shows about 650,000 distinct CDR3 sequences, 15% to 19% of them singletons. The sequencing here drew on PBMCs from blood, taken approximately 12 days after vaccination. The origin of the receptors is a man between 50 and 59 years old who received an inactivated influenza vaccine.

The rearrangement uses TRBV5-1 and TRBJ2-7, with 9 nucleotides matching TRBD1. Trimming cost V 2 bases and J 1 base; bases outside gene matches: 7. Germline CDR1 is SGHRS and CDR2 is YFSETQ. CDR3 size: 16 residues. Written as DNA, the CDR3 is TGCGCCAGCAGCTTCTCCAGGACAGGGGATTCCTACGAGCAGTACTTC. Translating it yields CASSFSRTGDSYEQYF.

This clonotype has a handful of counts. This sequence joins TRBV5-1 and TRBJ1-1; 8 positions agree with TRBD1. CDR1 and CDR2 from the germline V gene are SGHRS and YFSETQ. Unmatched junction bases numbered 11, after V lost 3 bases and J lost 4 bases. The CDR3 loop spans 16 amino acids. The CDR3 loop is CASSSTRQGRSTEAFF. CDR3 nucleotides: TGCGCCAGCAGCTCAACACGACAGGGGAGGAGCACTGAAGCTTTCTTT.

This clonotype was seen a handful of times. V and J are TRBV7-8 and TRBJ2-5, with D uncertain. Germline V gene lookup returns CDR1 SGHVS and CDR2 FQNEAQ. The CDR3 is 13 residues long. Trimming shortened V by 5 bases and J by 2 bases, and 9 bases separated the two germline ends. The DNA of the CDR3 is TGTGCCAGCAGCCCCGAGATGCAAGAGACCCAGTACTTC. Translation gives CASSPEMQETQYF.

This clonotype was counted ten times or more. V and J are TRBV6-1 and TRBJ2-7; 14 positions agree with TRBD2. In germline, CDR1 is MNHNS, CDR2 SASEGT. J lost 9 bases, V lost 10 bases, and 8 bases had no gene match. The CDR3 consists of 13 residues. This CDR3 is CATGTSGRNWQYF. CDR3 coding DNA: TGTGCCACCGGGACTAGCGGGAGAAACTGGCAGTACTTC.

This clonotype has just a few counts. The rearrangement uses TRBV20-1 and TRBJ2-2; weak D call: TRBD1 (6 bases). V lost 4 bases to trimming and J lost 5 bases, with 17 bases between them. The CDR3 length is 15 residues. CDR1 is DFQATT and CDR2 is SNEGSKA in the germline V gene (reference sequence). CDR3 region: CSAISGTPKTGELFF. For the CDR3, the DNA is TGCAGTGCTATCTCCGGGACACCTAAGACCGGGGAGCTGTTTTTT.

CDR3 sequence reads: CASRPGGGHTGELFF. CDR3 bases: TGTGCCAGCAGACCAGGGGGGGGCCATACCGGGGAGCTGTTTTTT. This rearrangement joins TRBV6-2 or TRBV6-3 to TRBJ2-2; D is perhaps TRBD1 or TRBD2 (7 bases each). CDR1 and CDR2 (germline): MNHEY, SVGEGT. Trimming took 6 bases from V and 5 from J, leaving 16 bases between them. The CDR3 is 15 amino acids.

Ten or more counts support this clonotype. V is TRBV20-1 and J is TRBJ2-4; unclear D gene. Germline-derived CDR1 and CDR2 are DFQATT and SNEGSKA (reference sequence). The ends were cut back, 5 bases at V and 1 base at J, with 15 bases in the middle. This CDR3 has 15 amino acids. CDR3 amino acids: CSAPPASGAKNIQYF. DNA of the CDR3: TGCAGTGCTCCACCCGCATCCGGGGCCAAAAACATTCAGTACTTC.

This clonotype was seen more than once but under ten times. V gene TRBV25-1 combines with J gene TRBJ2-2; 9 positions agree with TRBD2. CDR3 size: 16 residues. V lost 6 bases to trimming and J lost 10 bases; unmatched junction nucleotides: 15. CDR1 MGHDK and CDR2 SYGVNS come from the germline V gene. The DNA for the CDR3 is TGTGCCAGCAGGACAGGGTTTGGCGGGAGGGCCGAGGAGCTGTTTTTT. It yields the protein CASRTGFGGRAEELFF.

The genes are TRBV11-1 and TRBJ2-7, with TRBD1 matching over 10 bases. Trimming at V came to 0 bases and at J to 0 bases, leaving 8 bases not matched to a gene. The CDR3 has 18 residues. Looked up from germline, CDR1 is SGHAT and CDR2 is FQDESV (reference sequence). DNA for the CDR3: TGTGCCAGCAGCTTAGCGGGGACAGGGGTTGGGAGCTCCTACGAGCAGTACTTC. Translating gives CASSLAGTGVGSSYEQYF.

The genes are TRBV20-1 and TRBJ2-1; 8 bases are shared with TRBD2. The germline CDR1 and CDR2 sequences are DFQATT and SNEGSKA (reference sequence). The CDR3 is 16 amino acids. Trimming at V came to 1 base and at J to 0 bases, leaving 5 bases not matched to a gene. The CDR3 here is CSARGTSRSSYNEQFF. Here the CDR3 DNA reads TGCAGTGCTAGAGGGACTAGCCGGAGCTCCTACAATGAGCAGTTCTTC.

The V call is TRBV20-1, the J call TRBJ1-2; 10 positions agree with TRBD1. Looked up from germline, CDR1 is DFQATT and CDR2 is SNEGSKA (reference sequence). V lost 5 bases and J lost 4; bases outside the gene matches: 10. The length of the CDR3 is 15 residues. CDR3 loop: CSAVTGTGAVYGYTF. The CDR3 DNA follows: TGCAGTGCTGTAACCGGGACAGGGGCCGTCTATGGCTACACCTTC.

The chain carries TRBV30 and TRBJ1-1; D is perhaps TRBD1 (5 bases). Trimming took off 4 bases at V and 0 bases at J, with 6 bases between the two ends. Germline CDR1 and CDR2: GTSNPN and SVGIG (reference sequence). The CDR3 consists of 12 residues. The DNA for the CDR3 is TGTGCCTGGACCAGGGTGAACACTGAAGCTTTCTTT. It is translated as CAWTRVNTEAFF. Variable domain in full (rest from reference TRBV30 and TRBJ1-1): SQTIHQWPATLVQPVGSPLSLECTVEGTSNPNLYWYRQAAGRGLQLLFYSVGIGQISSEVPQNLSASRPQDRQFILSSKKLLLSDSGFYLCAWTRVNTEAFFGQGTRLTVV.

The chain has TRBV9 and TRBJ2-5; D might be TRBD1 or TRBD2, each matching 5 bases. The germline gives CDR1 SGDLS, CDR2 YYNGEE. This CDR3 has 13 amino acids. The germline V and J ends were trimmed by 1 base and 5 bases, with 9 bases remaining between them. CDR3 bases: TGTGCCAGCAGCGTAAACTGGGGGGAGACCCAGTACTTC. Translated: CASSVNWGETQYF.

A note on this clonotype: This sequence may be a read error, since a much larger clone differs from it by one base. This chain links TRBV7-9 with TRBJ1-1; D remains unclear. CDR3 size: 13 residues. V was shortened by 5 bases and J by 0 bases, with 7 bases between the two germline ends. Per the germline V gene, CDR1 is SEHNR and CDR2 is FQNEAQ (reference sequence). CDR3 amino acids: CASSREMNTEAFF. In DNA form, the CDR3 reads TGTGCCAGCAGCCGGGAGATGAACACTGAAGCTTTCTTT.

The chain links TRBV11-2 to TRBJ1-1; D may be TRBD1 (6 bases). V was cut by 4 bases and J by 1 base, with 13 bases left in between. Per the germline V gene, CDR1 is SGHAT and CDR2 is FQNNGV. The CDR3 totals 15 residues. The CDR3 DNA follows: TGTGCCAGCAGCTGGGGGATGGGGGCGAACACTGAAGCTTTCTTT. Protein product: CASSWGMGANTEAFF.

The V call is TRBV6-2 or TRBV6-3, the J call TRBJ2-1; 11 bases line up with TRBD2. The V segment lost 1 base and the J segment 5 bases; nucleotides outside the gene matches: 7. The germline V gene encodes CDR1 MNHEY and CDR2 SVGEGT. This CDR3 is built from 17 residues. Here the CDR3 DNA reads TGTGCCAGCAGTTACTTACATACTAGCGGGAGCAACAATGAGCAGTTCTTC. This sequence encodes CASSYLHTSGSNNEQFF.

This rearrangement joins TRBV9 to TRBJ1-1; D call uncertain. This CDR3 is built from 16 residues. From germline, CDR1 is SGDLS and CDR2 YYNGEE. V was cut by 1 base and J by 6 bases, with 19 bases left in between. CDR3 protein: CASSVTPIGVAAEAFF. In DNA form, the CDR3 reads TGTGCCAGCAGCGTAACGCCGATCGGGGTCGCAGCTGAAGCTTTCTTT.